This T cell receptor beta chain appears in the sequencing data of a study of T cell repertoires in cytomegalovirus infection. On the study more broadly: Indications came from public TCR beta signatures; they pointed to CMV infection and to a matching HLA type. Study results and limitations: HLA-C-restricted TCR beta clonotypes specific for CMV led the ex vivo response. Adding up the frequency of public TCR beta families identified people who carried CMV plus the relevant HLA.

TCRdb redid the calling of the reads with MiXCR, one entry per CDR3 protein. The repertoire holds approximately 700,000 distinct CDR3 sequences, 35% to 45% seen once, with under 3.5% in the top ten. In regard to this clonotype: Its antigen is undetermined.

The V and J ends lost 5 bases and 3 bases respectively, with 14 bases between them. Germline loops: CDR1 SGHNT, CDR2 YENEEA. The CDR3 spans 15 residues. Sequenced: PBMCs. V and J are TRBV11-3 and TRBJ1-5; D may be TRBD1 (5 bases). The clonotype originates from a human donor in good health (CMV status not recorded). Some clones in this sample may be carry-over from other donors' samples. CDR3 bases: TGTGCCAGCAGCCCTCAGGGTCTACTCAATCAGCCCCAGCATTTT. Translated, it gives CASSPQGLLNQPQHF.